This T cell receptor beta chain stems from a study of OX40 agonist ivuxolimab in advanced cancers. Study-level background: Ivuxolimab, an agonistic anti-OX40 (CD134) antibody, was given to patients.

The CDR3 contains 15 residues. Germline values: CDR1 MNHNS, CDR2 SASEGT. The V end was cut by 6 bases, the J end by 2 bases, with 14 bases between. The data were produced by immunoSEQ multiplex PCR, yet TCRdb's version contains in-frame clones alone and is incomplete. The profile covers more than 65,000 clones, with approximately 84% appearing a single time and 15% to 20% taken by the ten largest. V and J are TRBV6-1 and TRBJ1-5; a weak D match, TRBD1 (6 bases). The sequence came from an adult with an advanced solid tumor such as melanoma, head and neck, liver or kidney cancer. The sample in question was CD4+ or CD8+ T cells sorted from blood, obtained in a trial of the OX40 agonist ivuxolimab. The CDR3: CASSPVTGGNQPQHF. CDR3 bases: TGTGCCAGCAGCCCTGTGACAGGTGGCAATCAGCCCCAGCATTTT.